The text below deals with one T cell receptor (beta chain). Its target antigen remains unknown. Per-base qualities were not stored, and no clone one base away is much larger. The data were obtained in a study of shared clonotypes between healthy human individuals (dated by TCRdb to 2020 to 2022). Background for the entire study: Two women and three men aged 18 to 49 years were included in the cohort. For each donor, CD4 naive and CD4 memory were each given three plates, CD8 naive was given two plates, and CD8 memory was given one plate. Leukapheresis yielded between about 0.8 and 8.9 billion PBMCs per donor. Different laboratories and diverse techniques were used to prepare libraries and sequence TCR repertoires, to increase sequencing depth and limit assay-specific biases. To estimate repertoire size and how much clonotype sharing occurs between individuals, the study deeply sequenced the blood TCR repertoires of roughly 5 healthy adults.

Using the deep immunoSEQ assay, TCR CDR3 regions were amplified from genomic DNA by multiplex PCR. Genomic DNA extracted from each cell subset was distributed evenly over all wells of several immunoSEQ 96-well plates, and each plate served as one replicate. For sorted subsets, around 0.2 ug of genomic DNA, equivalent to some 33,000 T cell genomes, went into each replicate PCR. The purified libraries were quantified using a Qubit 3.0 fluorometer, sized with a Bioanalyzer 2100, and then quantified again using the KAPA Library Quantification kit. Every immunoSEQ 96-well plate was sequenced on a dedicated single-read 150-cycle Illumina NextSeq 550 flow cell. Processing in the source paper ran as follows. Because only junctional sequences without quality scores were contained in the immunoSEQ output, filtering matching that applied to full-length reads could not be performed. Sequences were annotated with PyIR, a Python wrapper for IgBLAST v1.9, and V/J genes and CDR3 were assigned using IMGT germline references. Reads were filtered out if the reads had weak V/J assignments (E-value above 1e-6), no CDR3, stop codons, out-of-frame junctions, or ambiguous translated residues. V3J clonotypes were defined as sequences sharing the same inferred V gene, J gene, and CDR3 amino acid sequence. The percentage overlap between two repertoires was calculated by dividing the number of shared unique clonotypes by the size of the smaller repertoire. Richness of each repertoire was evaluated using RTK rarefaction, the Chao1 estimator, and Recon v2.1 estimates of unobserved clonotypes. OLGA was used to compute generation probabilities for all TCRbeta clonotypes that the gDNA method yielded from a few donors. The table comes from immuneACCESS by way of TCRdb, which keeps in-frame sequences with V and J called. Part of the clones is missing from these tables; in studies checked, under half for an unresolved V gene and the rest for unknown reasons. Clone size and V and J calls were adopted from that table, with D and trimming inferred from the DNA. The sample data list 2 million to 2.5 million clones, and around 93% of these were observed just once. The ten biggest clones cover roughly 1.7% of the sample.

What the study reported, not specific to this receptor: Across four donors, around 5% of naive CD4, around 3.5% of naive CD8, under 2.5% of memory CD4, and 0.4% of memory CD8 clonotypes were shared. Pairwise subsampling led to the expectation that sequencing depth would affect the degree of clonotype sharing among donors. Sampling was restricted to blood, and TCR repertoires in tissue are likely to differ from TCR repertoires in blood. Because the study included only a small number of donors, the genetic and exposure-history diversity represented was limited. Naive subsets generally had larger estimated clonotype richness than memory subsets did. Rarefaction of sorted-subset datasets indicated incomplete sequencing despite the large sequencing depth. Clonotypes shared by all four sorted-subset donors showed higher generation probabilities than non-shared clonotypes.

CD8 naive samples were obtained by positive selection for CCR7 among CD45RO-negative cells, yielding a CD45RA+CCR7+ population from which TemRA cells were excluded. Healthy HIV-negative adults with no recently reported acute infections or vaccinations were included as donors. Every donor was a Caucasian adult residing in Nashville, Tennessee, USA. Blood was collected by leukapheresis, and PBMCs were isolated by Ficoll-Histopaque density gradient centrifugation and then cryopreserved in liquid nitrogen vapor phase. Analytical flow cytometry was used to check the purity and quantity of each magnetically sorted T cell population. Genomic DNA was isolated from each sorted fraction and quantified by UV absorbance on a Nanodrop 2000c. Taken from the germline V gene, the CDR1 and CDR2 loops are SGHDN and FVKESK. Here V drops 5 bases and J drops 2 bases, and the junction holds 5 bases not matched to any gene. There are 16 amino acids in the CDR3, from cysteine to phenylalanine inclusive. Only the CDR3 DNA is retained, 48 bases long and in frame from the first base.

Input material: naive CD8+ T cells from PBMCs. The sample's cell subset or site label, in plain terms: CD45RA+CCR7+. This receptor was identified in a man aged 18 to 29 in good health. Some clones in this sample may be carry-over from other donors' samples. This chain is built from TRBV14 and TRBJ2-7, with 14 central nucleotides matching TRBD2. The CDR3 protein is CASSTRTSGRPYEQYF. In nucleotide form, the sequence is TGTGCCAGCAGCACCCGGACTAGCGGGAGGCCCTACGAGCAGTACTTC.